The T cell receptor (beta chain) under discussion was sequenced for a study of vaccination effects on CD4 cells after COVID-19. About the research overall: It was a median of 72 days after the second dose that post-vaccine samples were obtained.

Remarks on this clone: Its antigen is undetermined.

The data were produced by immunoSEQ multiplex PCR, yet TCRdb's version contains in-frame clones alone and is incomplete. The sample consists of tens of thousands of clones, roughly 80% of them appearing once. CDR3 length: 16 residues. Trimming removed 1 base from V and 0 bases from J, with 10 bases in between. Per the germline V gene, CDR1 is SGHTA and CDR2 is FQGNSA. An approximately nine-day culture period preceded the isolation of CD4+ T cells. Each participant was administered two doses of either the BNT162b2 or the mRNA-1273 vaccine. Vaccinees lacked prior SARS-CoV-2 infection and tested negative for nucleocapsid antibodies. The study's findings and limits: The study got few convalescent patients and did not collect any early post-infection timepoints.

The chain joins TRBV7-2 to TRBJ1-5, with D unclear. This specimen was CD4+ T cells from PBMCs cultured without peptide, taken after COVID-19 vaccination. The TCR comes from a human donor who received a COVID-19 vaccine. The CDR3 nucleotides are TGTGCCAGCAGCTTAGTCGGCCAGACTAGCAATCAGCCCCAGCATTTT. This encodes CASSLVGQTSNQPQHF. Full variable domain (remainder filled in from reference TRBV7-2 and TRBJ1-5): GAGVSQSPSNKVTEKGKDVELRCDPISGHTALYWYRQSLGQGLEFLIYFQGNSAPDKSGLPSDRFSAERTGGSVSTLTIQRTQQEDSAVYLCASSLVGQTSNQPQHFGDGTRLSIL.